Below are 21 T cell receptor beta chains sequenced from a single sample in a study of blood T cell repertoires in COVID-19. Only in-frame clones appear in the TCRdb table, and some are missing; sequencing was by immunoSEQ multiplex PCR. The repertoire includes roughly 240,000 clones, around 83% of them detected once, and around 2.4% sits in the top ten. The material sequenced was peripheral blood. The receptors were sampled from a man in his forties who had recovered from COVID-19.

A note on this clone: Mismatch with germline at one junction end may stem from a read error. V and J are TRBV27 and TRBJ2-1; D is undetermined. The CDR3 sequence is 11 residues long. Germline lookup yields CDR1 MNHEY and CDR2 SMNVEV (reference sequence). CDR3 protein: CASSSFNEQFF. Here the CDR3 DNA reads TGTGCCAGCAGTTCCTTCAATGAGCAGTTCTTC.

CDR3 loop: CASSQPPDRVNTGELFF. CDR3 bases: TGCGCCAGCAGCCAACCACCGGACAGGGTTAACACCGGGGAGCTGTTTTTT. This chain connects TRBV4-1 to TRBJ2-2; TRBD1 matches 8 bases. The CDR3 has 17 amino acids. Germline assignment: CDR1 MGHRA and CDR2 YSYEKL. J gave up 2 bases and V 2 bases, and 7 bases lay outside the gene matches.

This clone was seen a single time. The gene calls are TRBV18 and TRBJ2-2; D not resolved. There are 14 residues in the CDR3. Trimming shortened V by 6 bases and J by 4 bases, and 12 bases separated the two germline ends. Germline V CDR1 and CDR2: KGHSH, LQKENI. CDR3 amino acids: CASSPPSSTGELFF. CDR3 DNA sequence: TGTGCCAGCTCCCCTCCAAGTAGCACCGGGGAGCTGTTTTTT.

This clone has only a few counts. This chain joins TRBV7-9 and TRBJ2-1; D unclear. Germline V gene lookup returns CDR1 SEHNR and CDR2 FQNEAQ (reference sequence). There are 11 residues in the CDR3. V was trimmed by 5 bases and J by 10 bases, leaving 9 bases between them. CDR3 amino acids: CASSPTREQFF. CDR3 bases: TGTGCCAGCAGCCCGACTCGGGAGCAGTTCTTC.

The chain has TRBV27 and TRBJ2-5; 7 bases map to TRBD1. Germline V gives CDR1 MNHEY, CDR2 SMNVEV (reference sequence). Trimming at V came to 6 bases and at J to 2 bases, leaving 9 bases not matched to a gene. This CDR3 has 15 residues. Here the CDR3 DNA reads TGTGCCAGCAGCCGGGACAGAAAGGGTCAAGAGACCCAGTACTTC. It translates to CASSRDRKGQETQYF.

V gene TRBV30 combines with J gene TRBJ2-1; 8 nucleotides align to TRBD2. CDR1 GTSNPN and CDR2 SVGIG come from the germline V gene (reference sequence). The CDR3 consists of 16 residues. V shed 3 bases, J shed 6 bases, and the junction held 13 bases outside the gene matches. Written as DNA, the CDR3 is TGTGCCTGGAGCGCAGTGGCGGGAGGAAGAGGCAATGAGCAGTTCTTC. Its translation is CAWSAVAGGRGNEQFF.

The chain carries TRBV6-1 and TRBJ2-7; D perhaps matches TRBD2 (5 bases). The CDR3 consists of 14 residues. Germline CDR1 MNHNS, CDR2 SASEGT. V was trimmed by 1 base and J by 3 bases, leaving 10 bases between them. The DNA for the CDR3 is TGTGCCAGCAGTGAAGGTGGCGGGTTCTACGAGCAGTACTTC. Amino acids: CASSEGGGFYEQYF.

This chain's CDR3 is CASAPERASYNEQFF. CDR3 coding DNA: TGTGCCAGCGCTCCTGAGAGGGCGTCCTACAATGAGCAGTTCTTC. V is TRBV2 and J is TRBJ2-1; D is perhaps TRBD2 (5 bases). V lost 8 bases and J lost 1, with 15 bases in between. The CDR3 is 15 residues long. Germline V CDR1 and CDR2: SNHLY, FYNNEI.

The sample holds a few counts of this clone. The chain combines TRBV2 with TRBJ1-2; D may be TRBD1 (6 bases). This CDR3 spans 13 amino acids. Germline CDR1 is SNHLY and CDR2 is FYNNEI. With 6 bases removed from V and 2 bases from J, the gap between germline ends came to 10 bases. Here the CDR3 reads CASRAGQNYGYTF. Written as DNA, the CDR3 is TGTGCCAGCAGGGCAGGACAGAACTATGGCTACACCTTC.

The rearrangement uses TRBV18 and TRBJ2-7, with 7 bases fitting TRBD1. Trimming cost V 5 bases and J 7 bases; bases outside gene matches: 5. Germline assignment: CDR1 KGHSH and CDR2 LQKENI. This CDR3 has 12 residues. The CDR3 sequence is CASSEGAGEQYF. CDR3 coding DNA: TGTGCCAGCTCAGAGGGGGCTGGGGAGCAGTACTTC.

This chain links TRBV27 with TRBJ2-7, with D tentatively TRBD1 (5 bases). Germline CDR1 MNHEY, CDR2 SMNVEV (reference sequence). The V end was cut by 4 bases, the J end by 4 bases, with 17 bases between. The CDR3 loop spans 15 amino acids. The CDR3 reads CASSSPSQGSYEQYF. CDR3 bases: TGTGCCAGCAGTTCCCCAAGCCAGGGTTCATACGAGCAGTACTTC.

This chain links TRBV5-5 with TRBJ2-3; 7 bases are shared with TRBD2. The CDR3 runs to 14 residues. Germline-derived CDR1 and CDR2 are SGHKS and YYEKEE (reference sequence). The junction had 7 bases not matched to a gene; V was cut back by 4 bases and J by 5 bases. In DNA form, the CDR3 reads TGTGCCAGCAGCGGACTAGGGGTTGAAGATACGCAGTATTTT. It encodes CASSGLGVEDTQYF.

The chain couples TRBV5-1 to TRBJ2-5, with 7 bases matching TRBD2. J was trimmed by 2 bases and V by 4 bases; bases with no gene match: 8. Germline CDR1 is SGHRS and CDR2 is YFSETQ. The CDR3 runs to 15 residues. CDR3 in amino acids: CASSVGSGLQETQYF. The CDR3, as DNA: TGCGCCAGCAGCGTAGGTAGCGGGCTACAAGAGACCCAGTACTTC.

Here the CDR3 reads CASSTYRDQPQHF. The CDR3 DNA reads TGTGCCAGCAGTACGTACAGGGATCAGCCCCAGCATTTT. V gene TRBV6-5 combines with J gene TRBJ1-5, with D possibly being TRBD1 (6 bases). Trimming removed 5 bases from V and 5 bases from J, with 10 bases in between. The CDR3 has 13 amino acids. Germline V CDR1 and CDR2: MNHEY, SVGAGI.

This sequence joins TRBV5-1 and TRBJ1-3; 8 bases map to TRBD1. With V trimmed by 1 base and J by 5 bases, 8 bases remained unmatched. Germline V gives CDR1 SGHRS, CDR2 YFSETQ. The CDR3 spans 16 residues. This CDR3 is CASSLRGAGGRNTIYF. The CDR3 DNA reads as TGCGCCAGCAGCTTGCGGGGTGCAGGGGGCCGAAACACCATATATTTT.

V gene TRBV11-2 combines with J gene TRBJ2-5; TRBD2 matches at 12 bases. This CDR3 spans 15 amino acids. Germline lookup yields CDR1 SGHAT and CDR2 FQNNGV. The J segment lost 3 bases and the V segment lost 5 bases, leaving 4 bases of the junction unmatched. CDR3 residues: CASSPRLAGEETQYF. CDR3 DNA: TGTGCCAGCAGCCCCAGACTAGCGGGGGAAGAGACCCAGTACTTC.

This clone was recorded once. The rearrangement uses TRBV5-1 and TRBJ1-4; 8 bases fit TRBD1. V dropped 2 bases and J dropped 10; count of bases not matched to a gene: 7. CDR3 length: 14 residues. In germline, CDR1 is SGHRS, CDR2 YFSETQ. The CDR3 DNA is TGCGCCAGCAGCTTAGGACAGGGAGTGGGAAAACTGTTTTTT. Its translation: CASSLGQGVGKLFF.

The CDR3 spells CASSYSMAKNNEQFF. CDR3 in DNA: TGTGCCAGCAGTTACTCGATGGCCAAGAATAATGAGCAGTTCTTC. The chain has TRBV6-5 and TRBJ2-1; D is ambiguous. This CDR3 has 15 amino acids. V was trimmed by 0 bases and J by 7 bases, leaving 13 bases between them. The V gene's germline CDR1 is MNHEY and CDR2 SVGAGI.

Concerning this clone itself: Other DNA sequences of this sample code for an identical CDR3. The CDR3 loop reads CASSSSGANVLTF. DNA for the CDR3: TGTGCCAGCAGCTCGTCTGGGGCCAACGTCCTGACTTTC. The gene calls are TRBV7-2 and TRBJ2-6, with D unresolved. The CDR3 spans 13 residues. Between the trimmed V and J ends, which lost 4 bases and 1 base, there was a span of 2 bases. Germline-derived CDR1 and CDR2 are SGHTA and FQGNSA.

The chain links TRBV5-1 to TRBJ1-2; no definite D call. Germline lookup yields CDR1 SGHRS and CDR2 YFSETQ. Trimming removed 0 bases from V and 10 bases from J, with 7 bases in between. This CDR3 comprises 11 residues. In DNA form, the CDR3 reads TGCGCCAGCAGCTTGGGGCTTTTCTACACCTTC. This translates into CASSLGLFYTF.

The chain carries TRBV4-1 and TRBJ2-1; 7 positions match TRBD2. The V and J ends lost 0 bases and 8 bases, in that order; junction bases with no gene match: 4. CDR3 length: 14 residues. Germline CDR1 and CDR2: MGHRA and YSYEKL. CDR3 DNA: TGCGCCAGCAGCCAAGACCGGGGGGTCTATGAGCAGTTCTTC. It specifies CASSQDRGVYEQFF.